This T cell receptor delta chain was sequenced for a study of gamma-delta T cells after stem cell transplantation. In regard to this clone: The amino acid sequence in TCRdb belongs to a much larger clone and departs from this DNA's translation at residue 15, likely a sequencing read error; the sequence shown is translated from the DNA.

TCRdb called clones anew from the RT-PCR reads with CATT. Among over a thousand delta-chain clones listed, roughly 4.5% were seen once. Germline V gene lookup returns CDR1 GEAIGNYY and CDR2 EKD. The CDR3 is made up of 19 amino acids. Sequenced material: gamma-delta T cells. The sequence came from a human donor. It is not recorded whose cells these are; they may come from a transplant donor. The chain has TRDV2 and TRDJ1; TRDD3 matches 9 bases. CDR3 loop: CACDAVLGDKDKYTAKLIF. CDR3 bases: TGTGCCTGTGACGCGGTACTGGGGGACAAGGACAAGTACACCGCTAAACTCATCTTT.